This record concerns one T cell receptor beta chain sequence. As yet, its antigen is unknown. This sample was included in a study of cytomegalovirus exposure and HLA in healthy donors. Study results and limitations: High sensitivity and specificity were reportedly achieved when the classifier diagnosed cytomegalovirus status.

Both 60 Vbeta primers and 13 Jbeta primers went into the PCR. Here immunoSEQ multiplex PCR was the method, and the copy in TCRdb shows in-frame clones only, minus some. The table shows approximately 170,000 clones, with 75% to 90% occurring only once. This CDR3 is built from 14 residues. Germline assignment: CDR1 MNHNS and CDR2 SASEGT. J was trimmed by 7 bases and V by 7 bases; bases with no gene match: 12. The chain uses TRBV6-1 and TRBJ2-5; 7 nucleotides match TRBD2. Sequencing was performed on PBMCs. This clonotype was obtained from a male donor in good health and CMV-seronegative. In nucleotides, the CDR3 is TGTGCCAGCAAAGCTAGCGGCGGCTCTGGGACCCAGTACTTC. It specifies CASKASGGSGTQYF.